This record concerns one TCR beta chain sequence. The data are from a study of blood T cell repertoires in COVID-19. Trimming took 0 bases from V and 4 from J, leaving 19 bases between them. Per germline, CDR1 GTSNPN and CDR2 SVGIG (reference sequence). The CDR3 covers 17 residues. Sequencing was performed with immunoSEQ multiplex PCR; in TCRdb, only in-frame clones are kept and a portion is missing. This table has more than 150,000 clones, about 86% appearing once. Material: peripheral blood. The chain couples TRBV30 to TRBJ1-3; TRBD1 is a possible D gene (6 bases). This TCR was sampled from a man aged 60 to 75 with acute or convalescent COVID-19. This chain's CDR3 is CAWSVSSGQLGGNTIYF. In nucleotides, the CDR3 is TGTGCCTGGAGTGTATCCTCCGGACAGTTAGGGGGAAACACCATATATTTT.